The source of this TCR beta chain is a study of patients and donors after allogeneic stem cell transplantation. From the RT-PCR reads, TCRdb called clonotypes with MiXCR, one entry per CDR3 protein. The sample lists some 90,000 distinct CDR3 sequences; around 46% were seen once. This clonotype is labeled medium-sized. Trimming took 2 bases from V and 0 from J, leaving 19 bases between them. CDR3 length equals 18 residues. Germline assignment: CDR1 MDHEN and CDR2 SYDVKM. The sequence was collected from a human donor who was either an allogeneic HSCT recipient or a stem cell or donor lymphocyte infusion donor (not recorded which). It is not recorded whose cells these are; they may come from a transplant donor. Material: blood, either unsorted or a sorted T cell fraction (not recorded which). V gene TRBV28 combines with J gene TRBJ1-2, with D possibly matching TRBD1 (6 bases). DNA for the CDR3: TGTGCCAGCAGTTTAGTCCGAGACAGGAGCAACTCTAACTATGGCTACACCTTC. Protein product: CASSLVRDRSNSNYGYTF.